This TCR beta chain was obtained from a study of sequential checkpoint blockade in melanoma. The wider study: Arm A got nivolumab then ipilimumab; arm B the reverse, 1:1. Maintenance nivolumab came after either treatment sequence.

Treatment given: randomized to nivolumab then ipilimumab (arm A) or the reverse (arm B). From thawed PBMCs, live CD3+CD8+ cells negative for CD19 and CD56 were sorted. This clone turned up a few times. One end of the junction varies from germline; a read error may be responsible. Some clones are missing from TCRdb's copy, which holds only in-frame ones; the method was immunoSEQ multiplex PCR. Altogether roughly 13,000 clones are present, just over 60% being singletons, with the ten largest covering around a quarter. This CDR3 has 14 residues. The receptor was derived from a human donor with melanoma. Sample: CD8+ T cells sorted from blood (inferred from file names), taken from a patient given nivolumab and ipilimumab in sequence. This rearrangement joins TRBV5-3 to TRBJ2-7; the D gene is possibly TRBD2 (5 bases). TRBV5-3 is marked as an open reading frame, function uncertain. The CDR3 DNA is TGTGCCAGCAGCTTCGAAGGGAGTACCTACGAGCAGTACTTC. It specifies CASSFEGSTYEQYF.